This TCR beta chain was retrieved from a study of CD8+ T cells in alopecia areata. Study-wide points: Uncertainty remains about how baseline CD8+ expansion links to response, with one nonresponder. Scalp samples also contribute reads from the resident alphabeta T cells found in normal skin.

To note about this clone: Antigen unknown.

As to treatment: oral pan-JAK inhibitor, 5-10 mg twice daily. Investigators isolated RNA and reverse transcribed it into cDNA to act as the sequencing template. Measured with immunoSEQ multiplex PCR; TCRdb has only the in-frame clones, and not every one. Of over 150,000 clones listed, about three fifths were seen once; the top ten hold 3% to 4%. The receptor's source is a human donor with alopecia areata. Source: CD4+ T cells sorted from blood, taken at week 4, from a patient treated with tofacitinib.

Written as DNA, the CDR3 is TGTGCCAGCAGCCCACGCCTGGGAGTATCCCAAGAGACCCAGTACTTC. Amino acid sequence: CASSPRLGVSQETQYF. The V call is TRBV7-9, the J call TRBJ2-5; TRBD2 might be the D (5 bases). Germline CDR1 is SEHNR and CDR2 is FQNEAQ (reference sequence). Trimming stripped 5 bases from V and 1 base from J, with 17 bases between. The CDR3 sequence is 16 residues long.